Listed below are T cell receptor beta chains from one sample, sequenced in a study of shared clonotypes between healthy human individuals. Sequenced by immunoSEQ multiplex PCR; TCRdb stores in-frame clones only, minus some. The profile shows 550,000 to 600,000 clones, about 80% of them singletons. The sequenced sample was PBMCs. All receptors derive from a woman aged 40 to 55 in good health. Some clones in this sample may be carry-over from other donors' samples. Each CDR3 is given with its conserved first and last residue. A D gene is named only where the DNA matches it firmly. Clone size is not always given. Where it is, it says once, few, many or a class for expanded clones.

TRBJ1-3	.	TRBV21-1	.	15	TGTGCCAGCAGCCGAAGGCAGGGGGATCTCAACACCATATATTTT	CASSRRQGDLNTIYF
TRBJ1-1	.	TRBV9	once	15	TGTGCCAGCAGCGTAGATTCAGCCTTGAACACTGAAGCTTTCTTT	CASSVDSALNTEAFF
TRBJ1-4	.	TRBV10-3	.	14	TGTGCCATCAGTGAAAGACAGTATAATGAAAAACTGTTTTTT	CAISERQYNEKLFF
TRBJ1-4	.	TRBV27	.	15	TGTGCCAGCAGGCCGGGGTCAAGTCTGGGGGAAAAACTGTTTTTT	CASRPGSSLGEKLFF
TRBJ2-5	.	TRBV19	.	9	TGTGCTCCAATTCCTTCAGGGTACTTC	CAPIPSGYF
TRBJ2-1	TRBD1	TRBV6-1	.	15	TGTGCCAGCAGCAGGACAGGGCCGGCCTACAATGAGCAGTTCTTC	CASSRTGPAYNEQFF
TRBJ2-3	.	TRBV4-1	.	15	TGCGCCAGCAGCCCCCTCGGGAGAGTAACAGATACGCAGTATTTT	CASSPLGRVTDTQYF
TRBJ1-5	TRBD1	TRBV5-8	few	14	TGTGCCAGCAGCTTACAGGGGGCTGATCAGCCCCAGCATTTT	CASSLQGADQPQHF
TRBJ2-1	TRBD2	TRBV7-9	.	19	TGTGCCAGCAGCCCCGCCACACTAGCGGGGCCCTCTCTCTACAATGAGCAGTTCTTC	CASSPATLAGPSLYNEQFF
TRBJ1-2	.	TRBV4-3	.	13	TGCGCCAGCAGCCAAGCCAGGGAGGATGGCTACACCTTC	CASSQAREDGYTF
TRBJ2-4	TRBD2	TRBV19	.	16	TGTGCCAGTAGTAACCCCGGGAGGAAGGCCAAAAACATTCAGTACTTC	CASSNPGRKAKNIQYF
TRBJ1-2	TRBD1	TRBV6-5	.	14	TGTGCCAGCAGCCGGGGACAGTTGAAAGCGGGCTACACCTTC	CASSRGQLKAGYTF
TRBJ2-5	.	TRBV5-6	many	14	TGTGCCAGCAGTGGGACGGCGGTTCAAGAGACCCAGTACTTC	CASSGTAVQETQYF